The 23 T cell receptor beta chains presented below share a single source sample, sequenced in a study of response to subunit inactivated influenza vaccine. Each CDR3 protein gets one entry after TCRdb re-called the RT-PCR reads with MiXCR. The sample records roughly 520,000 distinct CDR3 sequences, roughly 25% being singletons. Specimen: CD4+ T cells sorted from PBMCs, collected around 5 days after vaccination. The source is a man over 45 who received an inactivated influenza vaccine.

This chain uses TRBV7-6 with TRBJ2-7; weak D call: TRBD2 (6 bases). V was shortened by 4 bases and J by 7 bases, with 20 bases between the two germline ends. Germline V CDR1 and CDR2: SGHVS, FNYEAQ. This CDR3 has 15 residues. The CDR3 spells CASSSGLATTGEQYF. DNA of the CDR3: TGTGCCAGCAGCTCGGGACTCGCCACCACGGGGGAGCAGTACTTC.

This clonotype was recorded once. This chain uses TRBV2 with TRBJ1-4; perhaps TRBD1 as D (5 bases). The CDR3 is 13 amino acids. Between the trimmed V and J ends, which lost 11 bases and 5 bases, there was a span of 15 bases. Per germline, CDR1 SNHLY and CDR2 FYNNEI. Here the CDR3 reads CAGIEGLNEKLFF. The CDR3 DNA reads TGTGCCGGTATTGAGGGGCTGAATGAAAAACTGTTTTTT.

The CDR3 here is CSAKWGGPNTDTQYF. The DNA for the CDR3 is TGCAGTGCTAAATGGGGCGGGCCAAACACAGATACGCAGTATTTT. The rearrangement links TRBV20-1 to TRBJ2-3; D possibly matches TRBD1 or TRBD2 (5 bases each). The germline CDR1 and CDR2 sequences are DFQATT and SNEGSKA (reference sequence). V was cut by 4 bases and J by 2 bases, with 16 bases left in between. The CDR3 contains 15 residues.

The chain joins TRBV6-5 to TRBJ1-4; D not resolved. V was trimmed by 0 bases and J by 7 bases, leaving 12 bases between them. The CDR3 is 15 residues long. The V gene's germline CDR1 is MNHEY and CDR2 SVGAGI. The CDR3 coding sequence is TGTGCCAGCAGTTACTCGCACCATCCAGCTGAAAAACTGTTTTTT. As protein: CASSYSHHPAEKLFF.

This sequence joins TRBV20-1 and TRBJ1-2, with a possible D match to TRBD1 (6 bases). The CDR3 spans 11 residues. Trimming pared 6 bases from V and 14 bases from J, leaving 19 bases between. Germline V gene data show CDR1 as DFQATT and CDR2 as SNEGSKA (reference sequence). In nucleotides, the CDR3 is TGCAGTGCCAATCGACAGGCCTATGGGACCTTC. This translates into CSANRQAYGTF.

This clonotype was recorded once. The CDR3, as DNA: TGCAGTGGGAGTGCGGGAGGCGGTGCTGGAGAGACCCAGTACTTC. Translating gives CSGSAGGGAGETQYF. V is TRBV20-1 and J is TRBJ2-5; TRBD2 aligns across 8 bases. The V segment lost 7 bases and the J segment 4 bases; nucleotides outside the gene matches: 14. This CDR3 is 15 amino acids long. CDR1 is DFQATT and CDR2 is SNEGSKA in the germline V gene (reference sequence).

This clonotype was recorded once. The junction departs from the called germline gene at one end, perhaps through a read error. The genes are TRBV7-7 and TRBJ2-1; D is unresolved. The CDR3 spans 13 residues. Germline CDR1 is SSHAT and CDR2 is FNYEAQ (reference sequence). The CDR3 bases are TGTGCTAGCAGCCCGTATAGGGAAGGTGAGCAGTTCTTC. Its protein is CASSPYREGEQFF.

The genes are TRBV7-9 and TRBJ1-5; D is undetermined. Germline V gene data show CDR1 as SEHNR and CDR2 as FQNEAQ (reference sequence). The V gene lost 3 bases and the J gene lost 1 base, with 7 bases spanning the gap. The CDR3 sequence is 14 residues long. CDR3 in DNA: TGTGCCAGCAGCTTTGCGGGAAGCAATCAGCCCCAGCATTTT. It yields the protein CASSFAGSNQPQHF.

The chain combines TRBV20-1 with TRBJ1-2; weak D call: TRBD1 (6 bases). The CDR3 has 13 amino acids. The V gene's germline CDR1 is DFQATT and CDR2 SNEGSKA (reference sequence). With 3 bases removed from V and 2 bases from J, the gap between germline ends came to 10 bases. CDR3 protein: CSASAGVNYGYTF. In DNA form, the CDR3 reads TGCAGTGCTAGCGCAGGGGTGAACTATGGCTACACCTTC.

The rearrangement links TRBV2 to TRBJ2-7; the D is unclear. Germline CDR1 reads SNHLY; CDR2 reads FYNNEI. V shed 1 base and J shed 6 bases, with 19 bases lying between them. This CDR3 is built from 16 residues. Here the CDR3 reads CASSEGFLGSFSEQYF. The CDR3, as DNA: TGTGCCAGCAGTGAAGGGTTTCTAGGGTCGTTCTCCGAGCAGTACTTC.

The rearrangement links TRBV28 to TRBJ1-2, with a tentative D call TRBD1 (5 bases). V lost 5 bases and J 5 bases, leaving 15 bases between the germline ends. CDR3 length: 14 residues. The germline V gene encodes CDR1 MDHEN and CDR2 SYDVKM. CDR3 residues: CASSRSGTPYGYTF. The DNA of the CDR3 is TGTGCCAGCAGTCGCTCAGGGACCCCTTATGGCTACACCTTC.

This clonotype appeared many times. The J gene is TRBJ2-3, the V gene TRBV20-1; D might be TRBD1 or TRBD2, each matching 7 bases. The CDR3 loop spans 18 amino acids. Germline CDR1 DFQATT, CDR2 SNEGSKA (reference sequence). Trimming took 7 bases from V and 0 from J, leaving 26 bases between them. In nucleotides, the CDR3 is TGCAGTGTTCGCGCCATAAAACTGCAGGGGGGGAGCACAGATACGCAGTATTTT. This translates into CSVRAIKLQGGSTDTQYF.

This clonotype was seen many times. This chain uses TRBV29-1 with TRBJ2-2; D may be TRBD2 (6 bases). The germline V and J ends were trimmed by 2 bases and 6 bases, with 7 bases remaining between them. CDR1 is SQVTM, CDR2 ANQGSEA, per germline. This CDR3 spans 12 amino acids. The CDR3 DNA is TGCAGCGTTGAACGGGACTCCGGGGAGCTGTTTTTT. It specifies CSVERDSGELFF.

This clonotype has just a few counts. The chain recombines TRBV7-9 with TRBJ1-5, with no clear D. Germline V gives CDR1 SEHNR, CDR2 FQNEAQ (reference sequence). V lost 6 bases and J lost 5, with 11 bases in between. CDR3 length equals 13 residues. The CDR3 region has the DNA TGTGCCAGCAGTAACGACCGTTATCAGCCCCAGCATTTT. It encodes CASSNDRYQPQHF.

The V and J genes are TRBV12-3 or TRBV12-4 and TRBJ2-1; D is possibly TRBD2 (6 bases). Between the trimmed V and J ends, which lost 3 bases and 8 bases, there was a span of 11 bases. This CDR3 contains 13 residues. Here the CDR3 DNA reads TGTGCCAGCAGTTTCGGGGGTCGGGATGAGCAGTTCTTC. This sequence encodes CASSFGGRDEQFF.

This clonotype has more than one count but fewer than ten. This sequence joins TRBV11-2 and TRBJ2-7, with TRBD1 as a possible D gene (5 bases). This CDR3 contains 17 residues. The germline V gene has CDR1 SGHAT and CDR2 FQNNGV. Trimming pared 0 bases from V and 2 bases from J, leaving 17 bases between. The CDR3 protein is CASSLDLTYRTTYEQYF. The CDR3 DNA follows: TGTGCCAGCAGCTTAGATCTGACGTACAGGACCACCTACGAGCAGTACTTC.

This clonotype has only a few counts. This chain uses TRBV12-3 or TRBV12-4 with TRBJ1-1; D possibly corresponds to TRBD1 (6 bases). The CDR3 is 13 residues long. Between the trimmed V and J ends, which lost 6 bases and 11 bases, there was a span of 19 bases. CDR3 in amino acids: CASSSRSGGSAFF. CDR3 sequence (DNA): TGTGCCAGCAGCTCAAGGAGTGGGGGCTCTGCTTTCTTT.

The CDR3 DNA sequence: TGTGCCAGCAGGAACGGACTAGCAGGCACCGGGGAGCTGTTTTTT. This translates into CASRNGLAGTGELFF. The chain carries TRBV28 and TRBJ2-2, with 8 nucleotides matching TRBD2. V gave up 6 bases and J gave up 4 bases; unmatched junction bases: 7. The CDR3 totals 15 residues. Per germline, CDR1 MDHEN and CDR2 SYDVKM.

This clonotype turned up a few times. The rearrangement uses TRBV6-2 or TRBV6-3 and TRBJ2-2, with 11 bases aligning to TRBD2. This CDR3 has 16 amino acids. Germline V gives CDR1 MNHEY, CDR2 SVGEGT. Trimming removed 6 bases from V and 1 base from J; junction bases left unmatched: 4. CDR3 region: CASRRTSGGNTGELFF. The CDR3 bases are TGTGCCAGCAGGCGAACTAGCGGGGGGAACACCGGGGAGCTGTTTTTT.

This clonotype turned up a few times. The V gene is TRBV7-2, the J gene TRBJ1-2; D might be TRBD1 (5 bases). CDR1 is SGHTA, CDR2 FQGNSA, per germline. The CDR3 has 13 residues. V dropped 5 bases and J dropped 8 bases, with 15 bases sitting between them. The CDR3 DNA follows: TGTGCCAGCAGCCCGGGCAGGGCGGAAGGCTACACCTTC. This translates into CASSPGRAEGYTF.

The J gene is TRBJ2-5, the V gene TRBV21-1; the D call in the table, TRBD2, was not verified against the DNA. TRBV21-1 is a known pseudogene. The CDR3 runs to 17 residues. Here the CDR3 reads CASSPPGASGGFETQYF. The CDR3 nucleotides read TGTGCCAGCAGCCCCCCGGGGGCTAGCGGGGGTTTTGAGACCCAGTACTTC.

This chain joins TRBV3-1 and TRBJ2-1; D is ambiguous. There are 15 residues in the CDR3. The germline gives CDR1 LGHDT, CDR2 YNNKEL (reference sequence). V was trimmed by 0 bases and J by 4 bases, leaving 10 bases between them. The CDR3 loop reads CASSQDSEQYNEQFF. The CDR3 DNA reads TGTGCCAGCAGCCAAGACTCCGAACAGTACAATGAGCAGTTCTTC.

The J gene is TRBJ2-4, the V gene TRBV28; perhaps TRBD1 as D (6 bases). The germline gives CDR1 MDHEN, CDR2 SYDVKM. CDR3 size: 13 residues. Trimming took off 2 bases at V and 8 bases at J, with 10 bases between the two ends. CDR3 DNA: TGTGCCAGCAGTTTACAGGGGCCTGACATTCAGTACTTC. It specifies CASSLQGPDIQYF.